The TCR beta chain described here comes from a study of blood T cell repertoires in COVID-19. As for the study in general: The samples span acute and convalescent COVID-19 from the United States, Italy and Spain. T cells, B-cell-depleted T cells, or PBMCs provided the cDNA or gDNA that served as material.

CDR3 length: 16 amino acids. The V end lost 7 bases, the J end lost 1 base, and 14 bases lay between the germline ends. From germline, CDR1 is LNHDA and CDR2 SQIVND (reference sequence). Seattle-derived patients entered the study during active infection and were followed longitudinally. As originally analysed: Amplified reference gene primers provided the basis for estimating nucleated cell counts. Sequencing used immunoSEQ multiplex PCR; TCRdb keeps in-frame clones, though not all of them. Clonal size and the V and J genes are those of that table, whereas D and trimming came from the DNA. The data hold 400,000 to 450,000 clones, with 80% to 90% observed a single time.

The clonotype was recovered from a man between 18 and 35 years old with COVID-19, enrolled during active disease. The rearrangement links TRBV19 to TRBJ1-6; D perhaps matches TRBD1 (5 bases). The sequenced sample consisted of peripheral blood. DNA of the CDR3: TGTGCCAGTAACACCCAGGGCGGATCCTATAATTCACCCCTCCACTTT. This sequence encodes CASNTQGGSYNSPLHF.